A selection of T cell receptor beta chains follows, all from one sample in a study of T-cell reconstitution after alpha-beta-depleted transplantation in children. TCRdb used MiXCR to reprocess the PCR reads, holding one entry per CDR3 protein. The sample records about 400,000 distinct CDR3 sequences, about 17% being singletons. Specimen: PBMCs, mostly from graft donor cells, collected 360 days after TCRalphabeta/CD19-depleted stem cell transplant. The receptor set was obtained from a boy under three years old who had a stem cell transplant for Wiskott-Aldrich syndrome, so the T cells may come from the graft donor. The CDR3 runs from the conserved cysteine through the conserved F or W. Fields, in order: V gene, D gene, J gene, clone size, CDR3 protein, CDR3 DNA. A D gene is named only where the DNA matches it firmly. Clone size, where shown, is once, few, many, or a class for clones that have expanded.

TRBV3-1,-,TRBJ2-5,few,CASSQDVPAHQYF,TGTGCCAGCAGCCAAGATGTACCTGCGCACCAGTACTTC
TRBV30,TRBD2,TRBJ2-2,-,CAWMYGGANTGELFF,TGTGCCTGGATGTACGGGGGGGCGAACACCGGGGAGCTGTTTTTT
TRBV12-3/TRBV12-4,-,TRBJ2-3,-,CASRRGAEPFSETDTQYF,TGTGCCAGCAGGAGGGGGGCGGAGCCCTTTTCTGAAACAGATACGCAGTATTTT
TRBV6-1,TRBD2,TRBJ2-3,-,CASSSGGGGPTDTQYF,TGTGCCAGCAGCTCCGGTGGCGGGGGGCCCACAGATACGCAGTATTTT
TRBV18,-,TRBJ1-1,few,CASSPTGVITEAFF,TGTGCCAGCTCACCCACCGGGGTAATAACTGAAGCTTTCTTT
TRBV27,TRBD2,TRBJ2-7,-,CASTHRGLADSYEQYF,TGTGCCAGCACCCACCGGGGACTAGCGGACTCCTACGAGCAGTACTTC
TRBV4-1,TRBD1,TRBJ2-2,few,CASSHTGAGELFF,TGCGCCAGCAGCCATACAGGGGCCGGGGAGCTGTTTTTT
TRBV27,-,TRBJ2-3,-,CASSLLRAGGTDTQYF,TGTGCCAGCAGTTTATTGCGAGCGGGTGGCACAGATACGCAGTATTTT
TRBV24-1,TRBD2,TRBJ2-3,-,CATSDLPGTSGDTQYF,TGTGCCACCAGTGACCTACCCGGGACTAGTGGAGATACGCAGTATTTT
TRBV24-1,TRBD1,TRBJ2-2,-,CATNGGRDRVSGRLFF,TGTGCCACCAATGGGGGCCGGGACAGGGTCTCTGGGCGACTGTTTTTT
TRBV4-1,TRBD2,TRBJ2-2,many,CASSQDIFGLAGLSNTGELFF,TGCGCCAGCAGCCAAGATATTTTCGGGCTAGCGGGCCTGTCGAACACCGGGGAGCTGTTTTTT
TRBV27,-,TRBJ2-1,few,CASSPRLTYNEQFF,TGTGCCAGCAGTCCCCGATTAACCTACAATGAGCAGTTCTTC
TRBV18,-,TRBJ2-1,-,CASSPSTEPNEQFF,TGTGCCAGCTCACCAAGTACGGAGCCGAATGAGCAGTTCTTC
TRBV5-1,-,TRBJ1-2,-,CASSSQLGGSDGYTF,TGCGCCAGCAGCTCCCAGTTGGGAGGGTCTGATGGCTACACCTTC
TRBV6-5,TRBD1,TRBJ1-2,-,CASSYSDRGLTNYGYTF,TGTGCCAGCAGTTACTCTGACAGGGGGCTTACTAACTATGGCTACACCTTC
TRBV2,TRBD1,TRBJ2-4,-,CASSRDRAVKNIQYF,TGTGCCAGCAGTAGGGACAGGGCGGTCAAAAACATTCAGTACTTC
TRBV4-3,-,TRBJ2-3,many,CASSQDPGLARDTQYF,TGCGCCAGCAGCCAAGATCCGGGACTGGCGCGAGATACGCAGTATTTT
TRBV11-1,TRBD1,TRBJ2-7,-,CASSRQGNLMPISYEQYF,TGTGCCAGCAGCCGACAGGGGAATCTGATGCCGATTTCCTACGAGCAGTACTTC
TRBV5-1,TRBD1,TRBJ2-5,-,CASSSLTGGAETHYF,TGCGCCAGCAGCTCCTTGACAGGGGGAGCAGAGACCCACTACTTC
TRBV11-2,TRBD2,TRBJ2-3,-,CASSRPQGTSRLTDTQYF,TGTGCCAGCAGCCGACCCCAGGGGACTAGCAGGCTCACAGATACGCAGTATTTT
TRBV7-6,-,TRBJ2-7,-,CASSLAGSGSYEQYF,TGTGCCAGCAGCTTAGCGGGGTCAGGGTCCTACGAGCAGTACTTC
TRBV29-1,-,TRBJ2-3,few,CSAMWGTDTQYF,TGCAGCGCTATGTGGGGGACAGATACGCAGTATTTT
TRBV20-1,TRBD2,TRBJ2-3,-,CSARRAGGPLNTQYF,TGCAGTGCTAGGAGGGCGGGGGGGCCACTTAATACGCAGTATTTT
TRBV5-1,-,TRBJ1-1,-,CASSQGGWGNTEAFF,TGCGCCAGCAGCCAAGGAGGGTGGGGTAACACTGAAGCTTTCTTT
TRBV7-8,TRBD2,TRBJ2-5,few,CASSKTGTRETQYF,TGTGCCAGCAGCAAAACCGGGACTAGAGAGACCCAGTACTTC
TRBV3-1,-,TRBJ2-2,-,CASSQAQNTGELFF,TGTGCCAGCAGCCAAGCTCAGAACACCGGGGAGCTGTTTTTT
TRBV12-3/TRBV12-4,TRBD1,TRBJ1-4,-,CASSTRDSNEKLFF,TGTGCCAGCAGTACTAGGGACAGTAATGAAAAACTGTTTTTT
TRBV4-2,-,TRBJ2-5,-,CASSQGTQGRGKETQYF,TGTGCCAGCAGCCAAGGAACCCAGGGAAGAGGGAAAGAGACCCAGTACTTC
TRBV4-3,-,TRBJ2-7,-,CASSQDLPRSQRVSYEQYF,TGCGCCAGCAGCCAAGATTTACCGAGGAGCCAGCGGGTCTCCTACGAGCAGTACTTC
TRBV5-1,TRBD2,TRBJ2-5,few,CASSLALAGVQETQYF,TGCGCCAGCAGCTTGGCCCTAGCGGGAGTCCAAGAGACCCAGTACTTC
TRBV18,TRBD2,TRBJ2-7,-,CASSPLAGGPGEQYF,TGTGCCAGCTCACCTCTAGCGGGAGGGCCAGGCGAGCAGTACTTC
TRBV7-2,-,TRBJ2-2,-,CASSDGPYNTGELFF,TGTGCCAGCAGTGACGGACCTTACAACACCGGGGAGCTGTTTTTT
TRBV11-2,TRBD2,TRBJ2-5,-,CASSPLTSGAWWTQYF,TGTGCCAGCAGCCCGCTGACTAGCGGGGCCTGGTGGACCCAGTACTTC
TRBV18,-,TRBJ1-5,few,CASTGPRQPQHF,TGTGCCAGCACGGGGCCCCGGCAGCCCCAGCATTTT
TRBV6-5,TRBD1,TRBJ2-7,-,CASSYSGQAEYEQYF,TGTGCCAGCAGTTACTCAGGACAGGCGGAATACGAGCAGTACTTC
TRBV6-5,-,TRBJ2-5,few,CASSYWFGGRETQYF,TGTGCCAGCAGTTACTGGTTCGGGGGCCGGGAGACCCAGTACTTC
TRBV5-5,TRBD2,TRBJ2-1,-,CASSSLPGGPYNEQFF,TGTGCCAGCAGCTCCCTCCCGGGGGGTCCCTACAATGAGCAGTTCTTC
TRBV25-1,TRBD2,TRBJ2-4,-,CASSDSPGTSTLSQYF,TGTGCCAGCAGTGACAGCCCCGGGACTAGCACTCTCTCTCAGTACTTC
TRBV14,TRBD2,TRBJ2-2,-,CASSQVGGRPTSGRKDSGTGELFF,TGTGCCAGCAGCCAAGTTGGAGGTCGGCCGACTAGCGGGAGGAAGGACTCGGGCACCGGGGAGCTGTTTTTT
TRBV5-1,TRBD2,TRBJ2-3,-,CASSLALRLAGGRTDTQYF,TGCGCCAGCAGCTTGGCCCTCCGGCTAGCGGGAGGCCGCACAGATACGCAGTATTTT
TRBV29-1,TRBD1,TRBJ2-1,-,CSVKDRGDNYNEQFF,TGCAGCGTTAAGGACAGGGGGGACAACTACAATGAGCAGTTCTTC
TRBV20-1,-,TRBJ2-7,few,CSARDDRSSYEQYF,TGCAGTGCTAGAGATGACAGGAGCTCCTACGAGCAGTACTTC
TRBV7-9,-,TRBJ2-2,-,CASAGGGNTGELFF,TGTGCCAGCGCCGGAGGGGGGAACACCGGGGAGCTGTTTTTT
TRBV6-2/TRBV6-3,-,TRBJ2-3,few,CASKRDHTDTQYF,TGTGCCAGCAAAAGAGACCACACAGATACGCAGTATTTT
TRBV20-1,TRBD2,TRBJ2-1,once,CSASPGLVVGEQFF,TGCAGTGCTTCGCCGGGACTAGTAGTTGGTGAGCAGTTCTTC
TRBV5-1,-,TRBJ1-1,few,CASSFPGRGEAFF,TGCGCCAGCAGCTTTCCGGGGAGAGGTGAAGCTTTCTTT
TRBV7-9,-,TRBJ2-1,few,CASSLGGDHNEQFF,TGTGCCAGCAGCTTAGGGGGGGACCACAATGAGCAGTTCTTC
TRBV9,TRBD1,TRBJ2-3,-,CASSSSGTGGTDTQYF,TGTGCCAGCAGCTCTTCCGGGACAGGAGGCACAGATACGCAGTATTTT
TRBV4-1,TRBD2,TRBJ2-7,-,CASSSSGLERGQYF,TGCGCCAGCTCCTCATCCGGACTTGAGCGGGGGCAGTACTTC
TRBV4-2,-,TRBJ2-4,few,CASSQEDRNIQYF,TGTGCCAGCAGCCAAGAAGATAGGAACATTCAGTACTTC